One sample yielded the 8 T cell receptor beta chains listed below, sequenced in a study of blood T cells in healthy people across ages. It was with a sample-barcoded 5' primer and a J-beta primer mix that a second PCR of roughly 6 to 12 cycles was run. TCRdb itself ran the 5' RACE reads through MiXCR, one entry per CDR3 protein. The sample lists 600,000 to 800,000 distinct CDR3 sequences, 52% occurring once. Sequencing was done on a sample of blood. The origin of the receptors is a woman older than 75 in good health.

This chain uses TRBV7-8 with TRBJ2-1; perhaps TRBD2 as D (5 bases). V shed 3 bases and J shed 10 bases, with 25 bases lying between them. This CDR3 comprises 17 residues. The germline V gene has CDR1 SGHVS and CDR2 FQNEAQ. CDR3 nucleotides: TGTGCCAGCAGCTTGGGAGCACGGTTTCTCCGGGCGACAGAGCAGTTCTTC. This codes for CASSLGARFLRATEQFF.

At least ten counts were recorded for this clonotype. The rearrangement joins TRBV5-1 to TRBJ2-6, with 7 bases fitting TRBD2. CDR1 SGHRS and CDR2 YFSETQ come from the germline V gene. V was pared by 0 bases and J by 0 bases, with 3 bases of the junction left unmatched. The CDR3 is made up of 17 amino acids. The CDR3 here is CASSLASGSSGANVLTF. Written as DNA, the CDR3 is TGCGCCAGCAGCTTGGCTAGCGGTTCCTCTGGGGCCAACGTCCTGACTTTC.

The rearrangement links TRBV5-6 to TRBJ1-2; a weak D match, TRBD1 (5 bases). V was trimmed by 0 bases and J by 6 bases, leaving 15 bases between them. The CDR3 length is 15 residues. The V gene's germline CDR1 is SGHDT and CDR2 YYEEEE. This CDR3 reads CASSLAEGMGDGYTF. CDR3 in DNA: TGTGCCAGCAGCTTGGCGGAGGGGATGGGAGATGGCTACACCTTC.

V usage is TRBV7-2 and J usage is TRBJ2-5; D is tentatively TRBD1 or TRBD2 (6 bases each). The V gene lost 3 bases and the J gene lost 5 bases, with 16 bases spanning the gap. From germline, CDR1 is SGHTA and CDR2 FQGNSA. The CDR3 runs 15 residues. CDR3 residues: CASSFLGGRMETQYF. CDR3 coding DNA: TGTGCCAGCAGCTTCCTGGGGGGCCGGATGGAGACCCAGTACTTC.

This clonotype was seen at least ten times. The gene calls are TRBV7-2 and TRBJ1-2; D is unresolved. CDR1 and CDR2 (germline): SGHTA, FQGNSA. CDR3 length: 13 residues. V was cut by 2 bases and J by 6 bases, with 10 bases left in between. The CDR3 spells CASSLINRDGYTF. CDR3 nucleotide sequence: TGTGCCAGCAGCTTAATCAATAGGGATGGCTACACCTTC. Full variable domain (outside the CDR3, taken from reference TRBV7-2 and TRBJ1-2): GAGVSQSPSNKVTEKGKDVELRCDPISGHTALYWYRQSLGQGLEFLIYFQGNSAPDKSGLPSDRFSAERTGGSVSTLTIQRTQQEDSAVYLCASSLINRDGYTFGSGTRLTVV.

This clonotype has just one count. The rearrangement joins TRBV5-1 to TRBJ1-2, with D tentatively TRBD1 (5 bases). V was pared by 4 bases and J by 5 bases, with 15 bases between. The CDR3 has 14 amino acids. The V gene's germline CDR1 is SGHRS and CDR2 YFSETQ. The CDR3 nucleotides are TGCGCCAGCAGCCGGCAGGGAATCTCGTATGGCTACACCTTC. It is translated as CASSRQGISYGYTF.

The V and J genes are TRBV5-1 and TRBJ2-7, with 9 bases lining up with TRBD2. This CDR3 is 18 amino acids long. The V gene end was trimmed by 1 base and the J gene end by 0 bases; junction bases not matched to a gene: 11. Germline CDR1 reads SGHRS; CDR2 reads YFSETQ. The CDR3 DNA is TGCGCCAGCAGCTTGTCCCTCTCCCCTAGCGGGACCTCCTACGAGCAGTACTTC. Its translation is CASSLSLSPSGTSYEQYF.

As for this clonotype: At one boundary the junction diverges from the germline segment, which might be a read error. V gene TRBV7-6 combines with J gene TRBJ1-1; a possible D gene is TRBD1 (6 bases). CDR1 is SGHVS, CDR2 FNYEAQ, per germline. This CDR3 comprises 15 residues. CDR3 in DNA: TGTGTCAGCAGCCTAGGGGGAGTCAGGAACACTGAAGCTTTCTTT. Residues: CVSSLGGVRNTEAFF. The variable domain in full, completed from reference TRBV7-6 and TRBJ1-1, reads GAGVSQSPRYKVTKRGQDVALRCDPISGHVSLYWYRQALGQGPEFLTYFNYEAQQDKSGLPNDRFSAERPEGSISTLTIQRTEQRDSAMYRCVSSLGGVRNTEAFFGQGTRLTVV.